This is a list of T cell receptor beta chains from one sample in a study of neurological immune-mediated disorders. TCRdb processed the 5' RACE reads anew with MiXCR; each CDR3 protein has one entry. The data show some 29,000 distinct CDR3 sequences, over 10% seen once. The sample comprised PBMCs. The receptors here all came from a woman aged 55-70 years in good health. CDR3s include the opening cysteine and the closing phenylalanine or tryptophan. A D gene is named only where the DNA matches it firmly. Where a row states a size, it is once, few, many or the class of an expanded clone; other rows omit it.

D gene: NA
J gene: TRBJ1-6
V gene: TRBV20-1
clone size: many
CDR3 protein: CSARRDHNSHLHF
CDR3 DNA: TGCAGTGCTAGGCGGGACCATAATTCACACCTCCACTTT

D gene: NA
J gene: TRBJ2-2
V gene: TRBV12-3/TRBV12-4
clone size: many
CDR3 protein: CASSFIRGRNTGELFF
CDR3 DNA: TGTGCCAGCAGTTTTATCCGGGGCAGGAACACCGGGGAGCTGTTTTTT

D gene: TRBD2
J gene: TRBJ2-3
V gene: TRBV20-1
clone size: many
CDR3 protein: CSARAGTSGPTDTQYF
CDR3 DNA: TGCAGTGCCAGAGCCGGGACTAGCGGGCCCACAGATACGCAGTATTTT

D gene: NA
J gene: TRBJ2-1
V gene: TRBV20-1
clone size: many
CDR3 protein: CSARDDPYNEQFF
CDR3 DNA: TGCAGTGCCCGGGACGACCCGTACAATGAGCAGTTCTTC

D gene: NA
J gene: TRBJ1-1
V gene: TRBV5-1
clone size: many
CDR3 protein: CASSASQPLNTEAFF
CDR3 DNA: TGCGCCAGCAGCGCCTCACAGCCGTTGAACACTGAAGCTTTCTTT

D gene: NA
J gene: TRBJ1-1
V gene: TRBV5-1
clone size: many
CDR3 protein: CASSLGRTMNTEAFF
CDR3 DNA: TGCGCCAGCAGCTTGGGACGGACCATGAACACTGAAGCTTTCTTT

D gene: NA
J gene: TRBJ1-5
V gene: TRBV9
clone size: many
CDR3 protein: CASSVGLGNQPQHF
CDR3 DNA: TGTGCCAGCAGCGTAGGTTTAGGCAATCAGCCCCAGCATTTT

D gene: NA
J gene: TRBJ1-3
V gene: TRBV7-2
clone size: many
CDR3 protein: CASSLGGRIGNTIYF
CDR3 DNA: TGTGCCAGCAGCTTAGGGGGTCGGATCGGGAACACCATATATTTT

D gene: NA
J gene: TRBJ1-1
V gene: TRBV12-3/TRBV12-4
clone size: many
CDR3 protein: CASSLVYVGTEAFF
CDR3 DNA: TGTGCCAGCAGTTTAGTCTATGTGGGCACTGAAGCTTTCTTT

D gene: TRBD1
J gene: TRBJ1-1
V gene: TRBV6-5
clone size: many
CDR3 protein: CASSYDVTGSTEAFF
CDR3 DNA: TGTGCCAGCAGTTACGATGTGACAGGGTCGACTGAAGCTTTCTTT

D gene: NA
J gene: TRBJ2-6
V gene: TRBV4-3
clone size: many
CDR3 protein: CASSQSPVGAGANVLTF
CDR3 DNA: TGCGCCAGCAGCCAATCCCCGGTAGGGGCTGGGGCCAACGTCCTGACTTTC

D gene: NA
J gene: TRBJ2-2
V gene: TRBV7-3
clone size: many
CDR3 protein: CASSPLPADNTGELFF
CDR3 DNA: TGTGCCAGCAGCCCACTTCCGGCAGACAACACCGGGGAGCTGTTTTTT

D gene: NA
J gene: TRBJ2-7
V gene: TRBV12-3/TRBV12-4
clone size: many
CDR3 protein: CASSPGAYEQYF
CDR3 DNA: TGTGCCAGCAGCCCGGGGGCCTACGAGCAGTACTTC

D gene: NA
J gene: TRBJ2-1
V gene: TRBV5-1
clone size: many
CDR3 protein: CASSIQGEEQFF
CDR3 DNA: TGCGCCAGCAGCATCCAGGGAGAGGAGCAGTTCTTC

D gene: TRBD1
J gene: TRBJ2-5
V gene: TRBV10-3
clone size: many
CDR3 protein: CAIRAGTVQETQYF
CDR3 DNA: TGTGCCATCAGAGCCGGGACAGTCCAAGAGACCCAGTACTTC

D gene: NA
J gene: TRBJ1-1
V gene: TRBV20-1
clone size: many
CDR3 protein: CSASEDGNTEAFF
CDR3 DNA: TGCAGTGCCTCCGAGGACGGGAACACTGAAGCTTTCTTT

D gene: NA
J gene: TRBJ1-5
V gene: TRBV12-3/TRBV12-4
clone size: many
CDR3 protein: CASRALSQPQHF
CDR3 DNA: TGTGCCAGCAGAGCTCTTAGTCAGCCCCAGCATTTT

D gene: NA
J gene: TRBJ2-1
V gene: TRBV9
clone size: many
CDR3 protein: CASSALTGTLGDEQFF
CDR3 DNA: TGTGCCAGCAGCGCTTTAACCGGGACCCTTGGGGATGAGCAGTTCTTC

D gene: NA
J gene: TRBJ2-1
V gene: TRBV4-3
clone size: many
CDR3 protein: CASSPLGGLDEQFF
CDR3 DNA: TGCGCCAGCAGTCCCTTAGGCGGGCTCGATGAGCAGTTCTTC

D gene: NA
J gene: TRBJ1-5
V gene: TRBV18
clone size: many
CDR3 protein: CASSPAGEGERPQHF
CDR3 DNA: TGTGCCAGCTCACCGGCGGGCGAGGGGGAACGGCCCCAGCATTTT

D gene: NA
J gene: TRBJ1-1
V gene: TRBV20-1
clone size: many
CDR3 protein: CSAPLNGEAFF
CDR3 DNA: TGCAGTGCACCACTTAACGGTGAAGCTTTCTTT

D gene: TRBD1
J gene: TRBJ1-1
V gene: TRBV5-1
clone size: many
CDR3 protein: CASSVGQGSNTEAFF
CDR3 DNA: TGCGCCAGCAGCGTGGGACAGGGTTCGAACACTGAAGCTTTCTTT

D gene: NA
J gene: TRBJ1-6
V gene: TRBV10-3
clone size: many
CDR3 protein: CAITAEQNSPLHF
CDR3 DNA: TGTGCCATCACTGCAGAACAAAATTCACCCCTCCACTTT

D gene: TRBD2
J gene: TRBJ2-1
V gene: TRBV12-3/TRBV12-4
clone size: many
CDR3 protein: CASSFPSGRGLLYEQFF
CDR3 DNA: TGTGCCAGCAGTTTTCCTAGCGGGAGGGGATTGTTATATGAGCAGTTCTTC

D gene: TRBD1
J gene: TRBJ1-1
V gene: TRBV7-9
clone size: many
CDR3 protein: CASSTGQMNTEAFF
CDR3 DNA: TGTGCCAGCAGCACGGGACAGATGAACACTGAAGCTTTCTTT

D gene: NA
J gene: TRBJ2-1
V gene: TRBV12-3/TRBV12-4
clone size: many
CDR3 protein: CASSLGGGNNEQFF
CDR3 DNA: TGTGCCAGCAGTTTAGGTGGGGGAAATAATGAGCAGTTCTTC

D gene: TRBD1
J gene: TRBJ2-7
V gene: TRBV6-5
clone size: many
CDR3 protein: CASHGTGESYEQYF
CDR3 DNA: TGTGCCAGCCATGGGACAGGGGAATCCTACGAGCAGTACTTC

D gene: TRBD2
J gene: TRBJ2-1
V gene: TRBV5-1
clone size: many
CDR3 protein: CASSLVAGGVDEQFF
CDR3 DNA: TGCGCCAGCAGCTTGGTAGCGGGGGGAGTGGATGAGCAGTTCTTC

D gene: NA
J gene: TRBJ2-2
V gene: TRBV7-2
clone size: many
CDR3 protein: CASSSRRNMNTGELFF
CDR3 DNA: TGTGCCAGCAGCTCACGCCGCAACATGAACACCGGGGAGCTGTTTTTT

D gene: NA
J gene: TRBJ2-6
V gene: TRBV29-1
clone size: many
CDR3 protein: CSVVEQGSGANVLTF
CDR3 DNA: TGCAGCGTTGTGGAACAGGGATCTGGGGCCAACGTCCTGACTTTC

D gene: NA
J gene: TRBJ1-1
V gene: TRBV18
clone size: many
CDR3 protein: CASSRTNGGATEAFF
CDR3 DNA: TGTGCCAGCTCACGCACCAATGGGGGAGCCACTGAAGCTTTCTTT

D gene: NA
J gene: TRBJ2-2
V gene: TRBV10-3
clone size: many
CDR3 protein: CAISERGGAVNTGELFF
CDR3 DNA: TGTGCCATCAGTGAGAGAGGAGGAGCGGTTAACACCGGGGAGCTGTTTTTT

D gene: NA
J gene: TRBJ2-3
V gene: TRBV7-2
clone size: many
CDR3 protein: CASRPGVGTQYF
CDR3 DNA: TGTGCCAGCAGGCCAGGGGTGGGTACGCAGTATTTT

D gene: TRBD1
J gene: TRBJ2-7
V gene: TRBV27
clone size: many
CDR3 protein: CASSLTGNEQYF
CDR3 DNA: TGTGCCAGCAGTCTGACAGGGAACGAGCAGTACTTC

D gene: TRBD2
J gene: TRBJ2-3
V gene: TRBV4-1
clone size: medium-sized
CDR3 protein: CASSLTIGRGEDTQYF
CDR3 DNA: TGCGCCAGCAGCCTGACTATCGGACGGGGGGAAGATACGCAGTATTTT

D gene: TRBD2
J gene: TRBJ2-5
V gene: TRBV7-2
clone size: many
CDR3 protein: CASSLVVAGGLGQETQYF
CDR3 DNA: TGTGCCAGCAGCTTAGTTGTAGCGGGGGGGCTTGGACAAGAGACCCAGTACTTC

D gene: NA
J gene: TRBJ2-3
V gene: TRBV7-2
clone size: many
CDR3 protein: CASSLTRLGLIADTQYF
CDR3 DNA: TGTGCCAGCAGCTTAACTCGTCTGGGACTTATAGCAGATACGCAGTATTTT

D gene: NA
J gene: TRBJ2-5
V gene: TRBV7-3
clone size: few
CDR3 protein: CASSLGLEETQYF
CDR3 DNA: TGTGCCAGCAGCTTAGGGTTAGAAGAGACCCAGTACTTC

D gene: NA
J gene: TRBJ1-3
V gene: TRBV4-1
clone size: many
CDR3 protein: CASSRPGNTIYF
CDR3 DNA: TGCGCCAGCAGCCGCCCAGGAAACACCATATATTTT

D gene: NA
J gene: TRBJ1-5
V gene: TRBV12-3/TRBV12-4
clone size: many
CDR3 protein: CASSQAQGQPQHF
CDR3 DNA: TGTGCCAGCAGTCAGGCACAGGGACAGCCCCAGCATTTT

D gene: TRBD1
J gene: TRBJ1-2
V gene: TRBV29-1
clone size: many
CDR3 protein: CSVEAGGSHGYTF
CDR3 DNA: TGCAGCGTTGAAGCAGGGGGCTCACATGGCTACACCTTC

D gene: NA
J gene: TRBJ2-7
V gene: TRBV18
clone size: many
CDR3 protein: CASSRAGTLYEQYF
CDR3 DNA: TGTGCCAGCTCACGGGCCGGGACCTTGTACGAGCAGTACTTC

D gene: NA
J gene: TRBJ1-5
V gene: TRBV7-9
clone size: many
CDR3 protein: CASSTEGGPQHF
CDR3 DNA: TGTGCCAGCAGCACAGAAGGGGGACCCCAGCATTTT

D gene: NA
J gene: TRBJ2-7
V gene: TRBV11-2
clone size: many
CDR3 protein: CASSPDPGLSYEQYF
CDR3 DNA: TGTGCCAGCAGCCCCGACCCCGGGTTATCCTACGAGCAGTACTTC

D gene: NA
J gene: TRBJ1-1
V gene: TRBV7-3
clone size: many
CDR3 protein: CASSPSGGTEAFF
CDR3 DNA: TGTGCCAGCAGCCCCAGCGGGGGGACTGAAGCTTTCTTT

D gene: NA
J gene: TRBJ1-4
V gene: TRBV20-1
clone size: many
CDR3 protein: CSASWIFNEKLFF
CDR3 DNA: TGCAGTGCCAGCTGGATCTTTAATGAAAAACTGTTTTTT

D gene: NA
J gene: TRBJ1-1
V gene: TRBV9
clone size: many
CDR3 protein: CASSIWDVENTEAFF
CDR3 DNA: TGTGCCAGCAGCATTTGGGACGTCGAGAACACTGAAGCTTTCTTT

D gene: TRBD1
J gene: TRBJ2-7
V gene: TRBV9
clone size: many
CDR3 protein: CASSPGQGYLEQYF
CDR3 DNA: TGTGCCAGCAGTCCGGGACAGGGGTACTTGGAGCAGTACTTC

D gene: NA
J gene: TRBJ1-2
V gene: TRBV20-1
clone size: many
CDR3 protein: CSARQGLYGYTF
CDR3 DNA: TGCAGTGCTAGACAGGGCCTCTATGGCTACACCTTC

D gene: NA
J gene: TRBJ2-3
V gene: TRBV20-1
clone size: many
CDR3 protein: CSARTRGRGDTQYF
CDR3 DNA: TGCAGTGCTAGGACTCGAGGAAGAGGAGATACGCAGTATTTT

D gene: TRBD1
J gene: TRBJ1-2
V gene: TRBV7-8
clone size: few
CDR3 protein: CASSLVTGNYGYTF
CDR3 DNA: TGTGCCAGCAGCTTAGTGACAGGGAACTATGGCTACACCTTC

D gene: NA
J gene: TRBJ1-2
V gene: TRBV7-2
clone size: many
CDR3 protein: CASTPSGGGISNGYTF
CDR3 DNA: TGTGCCAGCACACCCTCCGGGGGGGGAATATCGAATGGCTACACCTTC

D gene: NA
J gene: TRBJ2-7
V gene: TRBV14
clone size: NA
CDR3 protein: CASSQLGTIPLEQYF
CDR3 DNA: TGTGCCAGCAGCCAGCTGGGGACCATTCCTTTGGAGCAGTACTTC

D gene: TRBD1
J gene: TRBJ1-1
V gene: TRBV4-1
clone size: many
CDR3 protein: CASSTQQGDTEAFF
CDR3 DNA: TGCGCCAGCAGCACCCAACAGGGGGACACTGAAGCTTTCTTT